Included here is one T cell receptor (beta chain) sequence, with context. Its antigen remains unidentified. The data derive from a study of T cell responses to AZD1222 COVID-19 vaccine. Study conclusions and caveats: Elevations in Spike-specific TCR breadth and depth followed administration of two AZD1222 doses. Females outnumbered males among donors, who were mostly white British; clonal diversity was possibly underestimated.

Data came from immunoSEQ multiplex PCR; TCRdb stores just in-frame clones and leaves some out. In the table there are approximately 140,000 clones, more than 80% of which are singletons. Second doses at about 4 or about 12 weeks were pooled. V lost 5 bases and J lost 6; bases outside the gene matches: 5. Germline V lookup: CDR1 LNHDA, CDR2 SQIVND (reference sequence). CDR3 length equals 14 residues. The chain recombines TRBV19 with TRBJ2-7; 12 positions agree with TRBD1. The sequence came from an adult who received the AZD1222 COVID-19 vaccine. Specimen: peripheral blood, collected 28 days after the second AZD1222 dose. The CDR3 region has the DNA TGTGCCAGTAGTGGGGACAGGGGGCTAAGCGAGCAGTACTTC. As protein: CASSGDRGLSEQYF.